The clone carrying this T cell receptor beta chain was seen a handful of times. This sample is drawn from a study of T cell repertoires in cytomegalovirus infection. CDR1 and CDR2 (germline): MNHEY, SVGEGT. The CDR3 consists of 16 residues. Trimming left V 5 bases short and J 3 bases short, with 17 bases between. MiXCR, run by TCRdb on the reads, gives a single entry per CDR3 protein. This table holds hundreds of thousands of distinct CDR3 sequences, about 23% found once. The sequence was collected from a human donor in good health (CMV status not recorded). Some clones in this sample may be carry-over from other donors' samples. The sample taken for sequencing was CD8+ T cells from PBMCs. The rearrangement uses TRBV6-2 or TRBV6-3 and TRBJ2-1; no firm D call. The CDR3 DNA follows: TGTGCCAGCAGTCAAGACCCCGGGTTCGGCTACAATGAGCAGTTCTTC. Translation gives CASSQDPGFGYNEQFF.